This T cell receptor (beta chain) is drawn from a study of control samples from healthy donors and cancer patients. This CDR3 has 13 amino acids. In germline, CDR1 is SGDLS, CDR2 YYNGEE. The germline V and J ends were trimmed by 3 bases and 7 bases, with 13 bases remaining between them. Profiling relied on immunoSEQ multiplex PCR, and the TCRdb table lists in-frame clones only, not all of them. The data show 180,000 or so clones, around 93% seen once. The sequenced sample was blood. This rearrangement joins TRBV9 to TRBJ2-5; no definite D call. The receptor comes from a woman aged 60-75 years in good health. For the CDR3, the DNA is TGTGCCAGCAGCGCTCCCTCAGGTGGGACCCAGTACTTC. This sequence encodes CASSAPSGGTQYF.